The sample holds many counts of the clone carrying this TCR beta chain. The data were obtained in a study of blood T cell repertoires in COVID-19. Background on the study: Sites in the United States, Italy and Spain provided acute and convalescent COVID-19 samples.

Profiled with immunoSEQ multiplex PCR; TCRdb holds only in-frame clones, not every one. The data hold around 290,000 clones, with 90% observed a single time. In assigning cohorts, the study relied on participant-reported clinical history. Trimming took 5 bases from V and 5 from J; bases not matched to a gene: 8. The germline CDR1 and CDR2 sequences are MNHEY and SVGAGI. CDR3 length: 14 residues. Sequenced: PBMCs or T cells enriched from blood (not recorded which). The TCR was taken from a woman aged 25 to 39 who had recovered from COVID-19. This rearrangement joins TRBV6-5 to TRBJ1-1; TRBD1 agrees at 7 bases. CDR3 protein: CASSNRQGRTEAFF. DNA for the CDR3: TGTGCCAGCAGTAACAGACAGGGCAGGACTGAAGCTTTCTTT.